These T cell receptor beta chains were read from a single sample in a study of blood T cells in healthy people across ages. TCRdb reprocessed the 5' RACE reads via MiXCR and lists one record per CDR3 protein. In the table there are about 1.4 million distinct CDR3 sequences, roughly 59% of which are singletons. The sequenced material came from blood. These receptors all stem from a young man in good health. Each CDR3 is given with its conserved first and last residue. D genes are given only for firm matches. A row's size may be missing; if present it is once, few, many or a size class.

>TRBV3-1|.|16|TRBJ1-5|.
CASSQDAGRSNQPQHF
TGTGCCAGCAGCCAAGATGCAGGCCGCAGTAATCAGCCCCAGCATTTT
>TRBV6-2/TRBV6-3|.|14|TRBJ2-1|TRBD1
CASSYQGALNEQFF
TGTGCCAGCAGTTACCAGGGGGCTCTCAATGAGCAGTTCTTC
>TRBV6-6|.|17|TRBJ2-4|.
CASSYMWTSKDKNIQYF
TGTGCCAGCAGCTATATGTGGACATCGAAAGACAAAAACATTCAGTACTTC
>TRBV7-8|.|13|TRBJ2-7|TRBD1
CASSGQGEDEQYF
TGTGCCAGCAGCGGACAGGGAGAGGACGAGCAGTACTTC
>TRBV3-1|.|21|TRBJ2-7|.
CASSLYLPRGKRGPGAYEQYF
TGTGCCAGCAGCCTATACCTCCCCCGGGGGAAAAGGGGGCCGGGGGCCTACGAGCAGTACTTC
>TRBV2|.|12|TRBJ2-7|TRBD1
CASRDRAPEQYF
TGTGCCAGCCGGGACAGGGCTCCCGAGCAGTACTTC
>TRBV6-1|.|14|TRBJ1-4|.
CASSVSGENEKLFF
TGTGCCAGCAGTGTGTCGGGGGAGAACGAAAAACTGTTTTTT
>TRBV29-1|once|13|TRBJ1-4|TRBD1
CSGGTATNERLFF
TGCAGCGGTGGGACAGCAACTAATGAAAGACTGTTTTTT
>TRBV28|few|15|TRBJ2-6|.
CASSSGPEGANVLTF
TGTGCCAGCAGTTCCGGGCCAGAGGGGGCCAACGTCCTGACTTTC
>TRBV6-1|.|15|TRBJ1-2|TRBD1
CASSLGGQGSNGYTF
TGTGCCAGCAGTCTAGGGGGACAGGGGTCTAATGGCTACACCTTC
>TRBV20-1|.|15|TRBJ2-6|TRBD1
CSAPDRSSGANVLTF
TGCAGTGCCCCGGACAGGTCCTCTGGGGCCAACGTCCTGACTTTC
>TRBV28|.|18|TRBJ2-4|.
CASSLYPQDLIAKNIQYF
TGTGCCAGCAGTTTATACCCCCAGGACCTTATAGCCAAAAACATTCAGTACTTC
>TRBV27|.|15|TRBJ2-7|.
CASSLAVGSALEQYF
TGTGCCAGCAGTTTAGCCGTCGGCAGCGCCCTCGAGCAGTACTTC
>TRBV13|.|13|TRBJ2-2|.
CASSPPEPGELFF
TGTGCCAGCAGCCCCCCTGAGCCCGGGGAGCTGTTTTTT
>TRBV7-2|.|15|TRBJ2-3|.
CASSLVTSSTDTQYF
TGTGCCAGCAGCTTAGTTACTTCTAGCACAGATACGCAGTATTTT
>TRBV27|.|15|TRBJ2-5|TRBD2
CASSLRLAVQETQYF
TGTGCCAGCAGTTTACGGCTAGCGGTCCAAGAGACCCAGTACTTC
>TRBV7-9|once|20|TRBJ1-2|TRBD1
CASSSTGYDTKRDRGWGYTF
TGTGCCAGCAGCTCGACCGGATATGATACAAAGCGGGACAGGGGCTGGGGCTACACCTTC